This T cell receptor beta chain was captured by sequencing in a study of graft-versus-host responses after intestinal transplantation. Germline CDR1 and CDR2: MNHEY and SMNVEV (reference sequence). The CDR3 runs to 14 residues. The V end lost 3 bases, the J end lost 1 base, and 7 bases lay between the germline ends. Lymphocytes from graft epithelium and lamina propria were isolated. The table came from immunoSEQ multiplex PCR; TCRdb's copy has only in-frame clones and leaves some out. The table lists about 63,000 clones, 75% to 90% of them singletons, with less than 2% in the top ten. V usage is TRBV27 and J usage is TRBJ1-5; no clear D. Material: ileum tissue, obtained around 350 days after transplant. This sequence was found in a human patient who received an intestinal transplant, so some T cells may come from the graft donor. The CDR3 protein is CASSLGLSNQPQHF. CDR3 bases: TGTGCCAGCAGTTTGGGCCTGAGCAATCAGCCCCAGCATTTT.